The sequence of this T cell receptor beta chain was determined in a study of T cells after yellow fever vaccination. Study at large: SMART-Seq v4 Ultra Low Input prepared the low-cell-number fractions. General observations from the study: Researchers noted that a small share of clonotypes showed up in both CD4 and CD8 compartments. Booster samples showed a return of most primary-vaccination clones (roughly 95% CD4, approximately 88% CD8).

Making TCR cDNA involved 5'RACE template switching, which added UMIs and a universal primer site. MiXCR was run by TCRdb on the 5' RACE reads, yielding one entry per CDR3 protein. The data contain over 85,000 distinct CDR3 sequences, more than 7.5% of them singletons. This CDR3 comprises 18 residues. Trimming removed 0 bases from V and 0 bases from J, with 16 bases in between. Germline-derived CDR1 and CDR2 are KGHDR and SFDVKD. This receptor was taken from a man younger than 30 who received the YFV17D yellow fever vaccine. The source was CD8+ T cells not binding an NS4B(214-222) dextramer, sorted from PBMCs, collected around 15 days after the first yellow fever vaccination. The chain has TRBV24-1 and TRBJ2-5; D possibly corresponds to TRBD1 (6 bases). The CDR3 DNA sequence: TGTGCCACCAGTGATTTGGTACCGGGACACAAGTACCAAGAGACCCAGTACTTC. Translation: CATSDLVPGHKYQETQYF.